Below, 2 T cell receptor beta chains from the same sample are listed, as sequenced in a study of beta chain features in type 1 diabetes. The study, taken as a whole, reports: Shortening of TCRB CDR3s, moderate but significant, appeared in all four CD4+ subsets of Type 1 diabetes patients.

No cognate antigen is known for these TCRs. The sequenced template was cDNA made from the entire isolated RNA. This table comes from immunoSEQ multiplex PCR, and its TCRdb copy is limited to in-frame clones, with some not included. The sample records approximately 120,000 clones, around 15% being singletons. Sequencing was carried out using central memory CD4+ T cells from blood. These receptors came from a man younger than 30 with type 1 diabetes.

V is TRBV5-4 and J is TRBJ2-1; 14 bases agree with TRBD2. Unmatched junction bases numbered 7, after V lost 2 bases and J lost 9 bases. There are 16 residues in the CDR3. Per germline, CDR1 SGHNT and CDR2 YYREEE (reference sequence). The CDR3 DNA follows: TGTGCCAGCAGCTTACCGGGACTAGCGGGAGTGGGTGAGCAGTTCTTC. This sequence encodes CASSLPGLAGVGEQFF. Drawing the rest from reference TRBV5-4 and TRBJ2-1, the complete variable domain is ETGVTQSPTHLIKTRGQQVTLRCSSQSGHNTVSWYQQALGQGPQFIFQYYREEENGRGNFPPRFSGLQFPNYSSELNVNALELDDSALYLCASSLPGLAGVGEQFFGPGTRLTVL.

V and J are TRBV28 and TRBJ1-1; TRBD1 matches 8 bases. Germline CDR1 MDHEN, CDR2 SYDVKM. V lost 8 bases, J lost 2 bases, and 7 bases stayed unmatched. The CDR3 has 14 residues. Here the CDR3 DNA reads TGTGCCAGCCGATCAGGGGGCACCAACACTGAAGCTTTCTTT. Translating gives CASRSGGTNTEAFF.